This T cell receptor (beta chain) was captured in a study of identical twins. Study-wide findings and caveats: Weaker excess sharing between twins was seen in beta out-of-frame sequences.

Addition of a universal primer site occurred through template switching, and cDNA carried unique molecular identifiers. TCRdb reprocessed the 5' RACE reads with MiXCR, giving one entry per CDR3 protein. The sample holds fewer than 350,000 distinct CDR3 sequences; under 9.5% are singletons and the top ten take over 2%. This clonotype was detected ten times or more. Its antigen remains unidentified. This CDR3 comprises 15 residues. Trimming at V came to 1 base and at J to 0 bases, leaving 2 bases not matched to a gene. Germline CDR1 and CDR2: SGHTA and FQGNSA. These data also featured in a second study, about yellow fever vaccine responses in identical twins.

This rearrangement joins TRBV7-2 to TRBJ2-7; 8 nucleotides agree with TRBD2. Sequencing used memory (CD45RO+) T cells sorted from blood. This clonotype was obtained from a woman younger than 30 in good health. The CDR3 DNA reads as TGTGCCAGCAGCTTAGTCACTAGCGGCTCCTACGAGCAGTACGTC. Encoded protein: CASSLVTSGSYEQYV.